A selection of T cell receptor beta chains follows, all from one sample in a study of prognosis after radiotherapy for stage I lung cancer. TCRdb recomputed calls from the multiplex PCR reads with MiXCR, one row per CDR3 protein. The sample records some 28,000 distinct CDR3 sequences, less than 35% being singletons. The source was PBMCs, collected before or after stereotactic body radiation therapy (not recorded which). The receptors were gathered from a donor over 45 with non-small cell lung cancer. Both conserved end residues are part of each CDR3. Fields, in order: V gene, J gene, CDR3 protein.

>TRBV30|TRBJ1-1
CAWKPAGRLTEAFF
>TRBV6-2/TRBV6-3|TRBJ2-1
CASSEWVGGLYNEQFF
>TRBV4-2|TRBJ1-1
CASSQGPGRGLGNTEAFF
>TRBV4-3|TRBJ2-7
CASSQRDRGPYEQYF
>TRBV5-4|TRBJ2-2
CASRSGAGRTGELFF
>TRBV20-1|TRBJ1-1
CSAREDRNLPEAFF
>TRBV12-3/TRBV12-4|TRBJ2-7
CASSFSTSGGYYEQYF
>TRBV6-2/TRBV6-3|TRBJ2-1
CASGYGYNEQFF
>TRBV2|TRBJ2-7
CASSEALGRRSF
>TRBV6-2/TRBV6-3|TRBJ1-5
CASTEGGGNQPQHF
>TRBV6-1|TRBJ1-4
CASSGPTGDANEKLFF
>TRBV7-9|TRBJ2-1
CASSLDEGATYNEQFF
>TRBV11-2|TRBJ1-6
CASSKSLFRDLSTLNF
>TRBV30|TRBJ1-2
CAWSTGGYGYTF
>TRBV12-3/TRBV12-4|TRBJ2-7
CASLAGGEFEQYF
>TRBV19|TRBJ2-7
CASSEFLSSYEHYF
>TRBV5-1|TRBJ2-7
CASTGSVPGEKYF
>TRBV6-2/TRBV6-3|TRBJ1-1
CASSEGAEGIASEAFF
>TRBV4-1|TRBJ2-7
CASSQAGGGYEQYF
>TRBV20-1|TRBJ2-1
CSAPSGRDYNEQFF
>TRBV20-1|TRBJ1-5
CSALSPEGNQPQHF
>TRBV7-2|TRBJ2-1
CASSLARTSAYNEQFF